The 10 T cell receptor beta chains in this list originate from one sample, sequenced in a study of T-cell reconstitution after alpha-beta-depleted transplantation in children. TCRbeta library construction was performed incorporating unique molecular identifiers. Using its own MiXCR run on the PCR reads, TCRdb lists one record per CDR3 protein. In the table there are 150,000 to 200,000 distinct CDR3 sequences, about 14% of which are singletons. The sample consisted of PBMCs from the stem cell graft donor, taken from the stem cell graft. These receptors all stem from a human donor who donated a stem cell graft to a child with acute lymphoblastic leukemia.

A few counts support this clonotype. The rearrangement links TRBV20-1 to TRBJ2-7, with 14 bases identical to TRBD2. Per germline, CDR1 DFQATT and CDR2 SNEGSKA (reference sequence). The J segment lost 3 bases and the V segment lost 6 bases, leaving 13 bases of the junction unmatched. This CDR3 has 17 amino acids. The CDR3 loop reads CSAYREAGLAGVYEQYF. CDR3 DNA: TGCAGTGCCTATAGAGAGGCGGGACTAGCGGGAGTCTACGAGCAGTACTTC.

The chain recombines TRBV20-1 with TRBJ1-2, with 8 bases lining up with TRBD1. V lost 6 bases, J lost 8 bases, and 20 bases stayed unmatched. Germline V gene lookup returns CDR1 DFQATT and CDR2 SNEGSKA (reference sequence). The CDR3 contains 16 residues. The CDR3 DNA sequence: TGCAGTGCACCTAAACAAGGGACAGGATATCTTTTAGGCTACACCTTC. Translating gives CSAPKQGTGYLLGYTF.

The chain has TRBV7-9 and TRBJ2-7; the match to TRBD2 covers 10 bases. Germline trimming cut 5 bases from V and 0 bases from J; bases unmatched to any gene: 10. CDR1 and CDR2 from the germline V gene are SEHNR and FQNEAQ (reference sequence). The CDR3 is 17 residues long. The CDR3 protein is CASSRKGTSAPSYEQYF. CDR3 bases: TGTGCCAGCAGCCGGAAAGGGACTAGCGCCCCCTCCTACGAGCAGTACTTC.

There are many counts of this clonotype. J is TRBJ2-7 and V is TRBV12-3 or TRBV12-4, with D perhaps being TRBD1 or TRBD2 (5 bases each). This CDR3 contains 17 residues. Trimming left V 6 bases short and J 0 bases short, with 21 bases between. For the CDR3, the DNA is TGTGCCAGCAGGTATTTTCCCGGGACGGGGAGCTCCTACGAGCAGTACTTC. Residues: CASRYFPGTGSSYEQYF.

This clonotype was observed at least ten times. The genes are TRBV11-3 and TRBJ2-7, with D maybe TRBD2 (6 bases). CDR1 is SGHNT and CDR2 is YENEEA in the germline V gene. V lost 8 bases, J lost 4 bases, and 12 bases lay in between. The CDR3 consists of 12 residues. For the CDR3, the DNA is TGTGCCAGCGGAAGCGGGTTGTACGAGCAGTACTTC. It specifies CASGSGLYEQYF.

This clonotype came up many times. This chain connects TRBV20-1 to TRBJ2-7; TRBD2 matches 7 bases. J lost 2 bases, V lost 3 bases, and 16 bases had no gene match. The CDR3 consists of 17 residues. Per the germline V gene, CDR1 is DFQATT and CDR2 is SNEGSKA (reference sequence). The CDR3 region is CSARDIKAGDLAYEQYF. For the CDR3, the DNA is TGCAGTGCTAGGGACATAAAGGCGGGAGATCTAGCCTACGAGCAGTACTTC.

This clonotype was observed many times. V and J are TRBV5-1 and TRBJ2-2; D may be TRBD1 or TRBD2 (5 bases each). The germline CDR1 and CDR2 sequences are SGHRS and YFSETQ. Trimming took off 4 bases at V and 5 bases at J, with 15 bases between the two ends. The CDR3 sequence is 15 residues long. CDR3 coding DNA: TGCGCCAGCAGCCGTGAGGGGACCCAGACCGGGGAGCTGTTTTTT. This gives the protein CASSREGTQTGELFF.

In this sample, this clonotype turned up many times. The chain couples TRBV5-1 to TRBJ1-2; D may be TRBD1 (6 bases). This CDR3 contains 13 residues. The V and J ends lost 5 bases and 6 bases respectively, with 14 bases between them. Germline-derived CDR1 and CDR2 are SGHRS and YFSETQ. Here the CDR3 DNA reads TGCGCCAGCAGTTCACAGGGTTTGGATGGCTACACCTTC. It yields the protein CASSSQGLDGYTF.

The genes are TRBV5-1 and TRBJ2-7, with unresolved D. The CDR3 runs 13 residues. V was trimmed by 0 bases and J by 6 bases, leaving 10 bases between them. Germline CDR1 is SGHRS and CDR2 is YFSETQ. The CDR3 nucleotides read TGCGCCAGCAGCTTGGAAGGGTCCGGCGAGCAGTACTTC. Its protein is CASSLEGSGEQYF.

This clonotype showed up many times. The rearrangement uses TRBV7-9 and TRBJ2-7; 9 nucleotides line up with TRBD2. Germline V gives CDR1 SEHNR, CDR2 FQNEAQ (reference sequence). The CDR3 is 16 residues long. With 1 base clipped from V and 7 bases from J, the junction kept 11 bases outside the gene matches. CDR3 DNA: TGTGCCAGCAGCTTAGGTGGCGGGAGGGCCTTAGGGGAGCAGTACTTC. As protein: CASSLGGGRALGEQYF. The full variable domain, rest sourced from reference TRBV7-9 and TRBJ2-7, is DTGVSQNPRHKITKRGQNVTFRCDPISEHNRLYWYRQTLGQGPEFLTYFQNEAQLEKSRLLSDRFSAERPKGSFSTLEIQRTEQGDSAMYLCASSLGGGRALGEQYFGPGTRLTVT.